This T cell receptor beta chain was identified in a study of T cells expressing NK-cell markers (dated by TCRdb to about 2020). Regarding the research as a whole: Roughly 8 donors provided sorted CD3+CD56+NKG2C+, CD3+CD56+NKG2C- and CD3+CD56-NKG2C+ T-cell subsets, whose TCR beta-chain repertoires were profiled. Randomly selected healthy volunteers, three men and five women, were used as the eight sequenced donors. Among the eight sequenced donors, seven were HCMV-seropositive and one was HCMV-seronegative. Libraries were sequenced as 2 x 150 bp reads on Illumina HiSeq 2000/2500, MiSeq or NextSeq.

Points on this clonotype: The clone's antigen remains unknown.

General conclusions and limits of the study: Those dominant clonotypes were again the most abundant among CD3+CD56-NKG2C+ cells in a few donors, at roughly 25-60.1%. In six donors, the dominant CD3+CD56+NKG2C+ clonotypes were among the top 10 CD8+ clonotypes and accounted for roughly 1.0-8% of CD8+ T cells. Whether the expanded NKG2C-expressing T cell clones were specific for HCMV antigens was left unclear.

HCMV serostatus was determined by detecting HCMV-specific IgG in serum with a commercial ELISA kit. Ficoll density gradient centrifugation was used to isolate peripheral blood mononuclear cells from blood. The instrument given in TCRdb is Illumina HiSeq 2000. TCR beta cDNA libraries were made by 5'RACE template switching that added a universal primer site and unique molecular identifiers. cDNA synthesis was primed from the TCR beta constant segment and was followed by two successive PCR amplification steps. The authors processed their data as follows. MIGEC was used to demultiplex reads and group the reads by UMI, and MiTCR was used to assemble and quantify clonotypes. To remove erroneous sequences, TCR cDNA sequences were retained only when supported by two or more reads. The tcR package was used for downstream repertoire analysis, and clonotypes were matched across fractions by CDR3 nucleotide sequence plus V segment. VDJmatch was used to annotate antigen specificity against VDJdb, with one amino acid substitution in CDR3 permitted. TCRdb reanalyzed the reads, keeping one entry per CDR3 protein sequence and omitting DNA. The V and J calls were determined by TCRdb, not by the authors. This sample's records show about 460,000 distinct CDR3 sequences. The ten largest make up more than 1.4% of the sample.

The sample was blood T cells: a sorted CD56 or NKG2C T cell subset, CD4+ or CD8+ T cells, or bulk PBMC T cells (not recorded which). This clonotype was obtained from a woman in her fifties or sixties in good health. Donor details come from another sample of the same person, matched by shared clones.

The CDR3 region reads CASSERATGGTIYF. This chain is built from TRBV4-1 and TRBJ1-3. The CDR3, cysteine through phenylalanine, is 14 amino acids long. There is no recorded DNA. The germline V gene yields MGHRA for CDR1 and YSYEKL for CDR2.